This TCR beta chain was identified during a study of blood T cell repertoires in COVID-19. Across the study: Specimens from acute and convalescent COVID-19 originated in the United States, Italy and Spain. Sample material is recorded as cDNA or gDNA derived from T cells, B-cell-depleted T cells, or PBMCs.

Seattle's cohort entered during active infection and was followed longitudinally. In the source study's methods: Reference gene primer amplification in the assay estimated nucleated cell counts. TCRdb's table, derived via immunoSEQ multiplex PCR, lists solely in-frame clones and lacks some. V, J and clone size are taken as reported in that table, and D and trimming were inferred from the DNA itself. The sample gives about 410,000 clones, roughly 90% of which show up once; 1.5% to 1.8% is in the top ten. The CDR3 runs 12 residues. Trimming removed 7 bases from V and 5 bases from J, with 12 bases in between. Germline V gives CDR1 SGHDT, CDR2 YYEEEE.

The receptor was isolated from a woman between 40 and 55 years old with COVID-19, enrolled during active disease. Sequencing was carried out using peripheral blood. The chain has TRBV5-6 and TRBJ1-1; D not resolved. DNA of the CDR3: TGTGCCAGCGGCCGGGAAAGGACTGAAGCTTTCTTT. As protein: CASGRERTEAFF.